This T cell receptor (beta chain) was documented in a study of regulatory and conventional T cells in RAG deficiency. Conventional CD4+ T cells were sorted from blood as CD25-low CD127-high cells. The study, taken as a whole, reports: Shannon entropy was markedly lower and Simpson indices higher in RAG-deficient patients than control T-cell subsets. In Omenn syndrome, Treg and Tconv repertoires overlapped >75%.

Of note for this clone: As yet, its antigen is unknown.

Sequencing used immunoSEQ multiplex PCR; TCRdb keeps in-frame clones, though not all of them. The sample yields some 35,000 clones, roughly three quarters seen once. CDR1 is SGHTA and CDR2 is FQGNSA in the germline V gene. This CDR3 has 15 residues. After removal of 5 bases from V and 7 bases from J, the junction contained 10 bases not matched to a gene. Another study also made use of these data, one on regulatory T cells. Turning to that study: The primer mix had 52 TRBV and 13 TRBJ primers.

The sequence came from a human donor in good health. Sample: CD4+ effector T cells sorted from blood. The chain employs TRBV7-2 and TRBJ1-4; the match to TRBD1 covers 7 bases. The CDR3 reads CASSEERGRGEKLFF. The CDR3 DNA reads as TGTGCCAGCAGCGAGGAGAGGGGGCGAGGTGAAAAACTGTTTTTT.